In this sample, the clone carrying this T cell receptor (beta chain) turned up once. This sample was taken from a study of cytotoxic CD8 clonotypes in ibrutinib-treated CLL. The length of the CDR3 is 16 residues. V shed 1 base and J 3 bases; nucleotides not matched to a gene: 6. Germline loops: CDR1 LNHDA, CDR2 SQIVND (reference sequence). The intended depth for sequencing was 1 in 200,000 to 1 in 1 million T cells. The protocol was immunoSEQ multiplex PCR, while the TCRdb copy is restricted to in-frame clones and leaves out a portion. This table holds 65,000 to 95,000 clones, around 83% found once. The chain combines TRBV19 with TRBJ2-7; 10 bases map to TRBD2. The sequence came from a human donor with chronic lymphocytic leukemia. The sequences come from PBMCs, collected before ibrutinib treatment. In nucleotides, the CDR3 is TGTGCCAGTAGTATAGCAGCGGGAGGGGGGGTCTACGAGCAGTACTTC. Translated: CASSIAAGGGVYEQYF.